The 18 T cell receptor beta chains below were found in one sample sequenced in a study of T cells in Graves' hyperthyroidism and ophthalmopathy. TCR beta CDR3 regions were amplified from RNA transcripts. In the first-round RT-PCR of the TCR CDR3, the HTBI primer set was used. TCRdb re-analysed the multiplex PCR reads in MiXCR, keeping a single row per CDR3 protein. The sample lists about 290,000 distinct CDR3 sequences; roughly a fifth were seen once. Source material: blood. These receptors came from a man aged 50 to 60 with Graves' ophthalmopathy.

This chain joins TRBV6-2 or TRBV6-3 and TRBJ2-2; TRBD1 matches at 8 bases. Germline-derived CDR1 and CDR2 are MNHEY and SVGEGT. The CDR3 consists of 14 residues. The V gene end was trimmed by 5 bases and the J gene end by 6 bases; junction bases not matched to a gene: 5. The DNA for the CDR3 is TGTGCCAGCAGTCAACCGACAGGGGCCGGGGAGCTGTTTTTT. Encoded protein: CASSQPTGAGELFF.

This clonotype was detected many times. The chain has TRBV7-2 and TRBJ2-7; D uncertain. V was shortened by 5 bases and J by 0 bases, with 14 bases between the two germline ends. Germline CDR1 is SGHTA and CDR2 is FQGNSA. This CDR3 is built from 15 residues. The CDR3 nucleotides read TGTGCCAGCAGCCCGGGCCCAGCACGCTCCTACGAGCAGTACTTC. As protein: CASSPGPARSYEQYF.

The chain joins TRBV15 to TRBJ2-1; 7 bases match TRBD2. The germline CDR1 and CDR2 sequences are LNHNV and YYDKDF (reference sequence). The CDR3 is 16 residues long. The V and J ends lost 3 bases and 2 bases, in that order; junction bases with no gene match: 7. In DNA form, the CDR3 reads TGTGCCACCAGCAGTCAACAAAGCGGGACCTACAATGAGCAGTTCTTC. It encodes CATSSQQSGTYNEQFF.

This clonotype has only a few counts. The chain uses TRBV6-1 and TRBJ2-7; maybe TRBD1 (5 bases). V was clipped by 10 bases and J by 1 base, with 14 bases between them. This CDR3 contains 13 residues. Per germline, CDR1 MNHNS and CDR2 SASEGT. This CDR3 is CATCRAASYEQYF. The CDR3 region has the DNA TGTGCCACCTGCAGGGCAGCGTCCTACGAGCAGTACTTC.

This clonotype was seen a few times. V is TRBV20-1 and J is TRBJ2-7; 12 bases line up with TRBD2. Looked up from germline, CDR1 is DFQATT and CDR2 is SNEGSKA (reference sequence). Germline trimming cut 1 base from V and 5 bases from J; bases unmatched to any gene: 3. The CDR3 loop spans 14 amino acids. The CDR3 spells CSARGTSGINEQYF. Written as DNA, the CDR3 is TGCAGTGCTAGAGGGACTAGCGGGATAAACGAGCAGTACTTC.

The sample holds a few counts of this clonotype. The chain recombines TRBV12-3 or TRBV12-4 with TRBJ1-2, with D possibly TRBD1 on 6 matching bases. V was shortened by 7 bases and J by 8 bases, with 17 bases between the two germline ends. This CDR3 is built from 13 residues. CDR3 residues: CASKLQGNEGYTF. CDR3 sequence (DNA): TGTGCCAGCAAGCTACAGGGAAATGAAGGCTACACCTTC.

The genes are TRBV5-1 and TRBJ2-1; D gene ambiguous. V lost 2 bases and J 2 bases, leaving 8 bases between the germline ends. Germline CDR1 reads SGHRS; CDR2 reads YFSETQ. The CDR3 covers 14 residues. CDR3 bases: TGCGCCAGCAGCTTCGGAGAGGCCTACAATGAGCAGTTCTTC. As protein: CASSFGEAYNEQFF.

This clonotype has more than one count but fewer than ten. The chain couples TRBV28 to TRBJ2-7, with 7 bases that match TRBD1. The CDR3 extends over 16 amino acids. V shed 5 bases and J 0 bases; nucleotides not matched to a gene: 10. Per the germline V gene, CDR1 is MDHEN and CDR2 is SYDVKM. CDR3 loop: CASSTRTGPSSYEQYF. Here the CDR3 DNA reads TGTGCCAGCAGTACTCGGACAGGACCGAGCTCCTACGAGCAGTACTTC.

This clonotype appeared many times. The genes are TRBV18 and TRBJ2-1; D not resolved. Germline assignment: CDR1 KGHSH and CDR2 LQKENI. CDR3 length equals 14 residues. The V gene lost 6 bases and the J gene lost 9 bases, with 18 bases spanning the gap. CDR3 protein: CASSYSGPGGEQFF. Here the CDR3 DNA reads TGTGCCAGCTCTTACTCCGGACCCGGCGGTGAGCAGTTCTTC.

The chain is built from TRBV5-8 and TRBJ2-1; D is perhaps TRBD2 (6 bases). Trimming shortened V by 7 bases and J by 7 bases, and 21 bases separated the two germline ends. This CDR3 has 15 amino acids. Per the germline V gene, CDR1 is SGHTS and CDR2 is YDEGEE. CDR3 nucleotides: TGTGCCAGCCCGCGGCTGACCCCCCGGGGGAATGAGCAGTTCTTC. Amino acid sequence: CASPRLTPRGNEQFF.

Many counts were recorded for this clonotype. The chain joins TRBV11-2 to TRBJ2-7; TRBD2 agrees at 8 bases. Looked up from germline, CDR1 is SGHAT and CDR2 is FQNNGV. The ends lost 10 bases at V and 6 bases at J; junction bases unmatched: 14. The CDR3 is 14 amino acids. The CDR3 region has the DNA TGTGCCACATCGACCAGCGGGAGACTCGCCGAGCAGTACTTC. Its protein product is CATSTSGRLAEQYF.

This clonotype was seen at least ten times. This chain links TRBV7-2 with TRBJ2-7; D is possibly TRBD1 (6 bases). Trimming took off 5 bases at V and 5 bases at J, with 16 bases between the two ends. Germline V gene lookup returns CDR1 SGHTA and CDR2 FQGNSA. This CDR3 has 14 amino acids. CDR3 DNA sequence: TGTGCCAGCAGCCGGCGCTCAGGGGTCCACGAGCAGTACTTC. Its translation is CASSRRSGVHEQYF.

In this sample, this clonotype turned up a few times. The rearrangement uses TRBV18 and TRBJ2-3, with 8 positions matching TRBD1. The V gene end was trimmed by 0 bases and the J gene end by 0 bases; junction bases not matched to a gene: 5. CDR3 length: 17 residues. Germline V lookup: CDR1 KGHSH, CDR2 LQKENI. The CDR3: CASSPPGTGSSTDTQYF. The CDR3 DNA follows: TGTGCCAGCTCACCACCCGGGACAGGATCTAGCACAGATACGCAGTATTTT.

With respect to this clonotype: A read error may produce the germline difference seen at one junction end. The chain has TRBV28 and TRBJ1-2, with TRBD1 matching over 7 bases. The CDR3 consists of 12 residues. CDR1 and CDR2 from the germline V gene are MDHEN and SYDVKM. The CDR3 coding sequence is TGTGTCAGCGGGGAGGGGGCGCGGGGCTACACCTTC. Protein product: CVSGEGARGYTF.

This clonotype has a handful of counts. The J gene is TRBJ2-2, the V gene TRBV24-1, with D possibly TRBD2 on 8 matching bases. The CDR3 contains 15 residues. V lost 6 bases and J lost 3, with 13 bases in between. In germline, CDR1 is KGHDR, CDR2 SFDVKD. The CDR3 sequence is CATSNRGLDTGELFF. CDR3 DNA sequence: TGTGCCACCAGTAACAGGGGACTAGACACCGGGGAGCTGTTTTTT.

This clonotype has just a few counts. The chain links TRBV12-3 or TRBV12-4 to TRBJ2-1; a weak D match, TRBD2 (6 bases). The CDR3 is 14 amino acids. V dropped 7 bases and J dropped 10 bases, with 20 bases sitting between them. The CDR3 loop is CASTLLSRDSEQFF. The DNA of the CDR3 is TGTGCCAGCACCTTGTTGTCGCGGGACTCGGAGCAGTTCTTC.

This clonotype was seen at least ten times. The chain is built from TRBV30 and TRBJ1-2; the D gene is possibly TRBD1 (5 bases). Germline V gene sequence: CDR1 GTSNPN, CDR2 SVGIG (reference sequence). V was pared by 7 bases and J by 3 bases, with 15 bases between. This CDR3 contains 13 residues. The CDR3: CASAGGIDYGYTF. In DNA form, the CDR3 reads TGTGCCTCAGCCGGGGGGATTGACTATGGCTACACCTTC.

This clonotype was counted ten times or more. CDR3 in amino acids: CATTDGVYGYTF. CDR3 sequence (DNA): TGTGCCACCACCGATGGGGTCTATGGCTACACCTTC. The rearrangement links TRBV24-1 to TRBJ1-2; D is ambiguous. Germline loops: CDR1 KGHDR, CDR2 SFDVKD. The CDR3 has 12 amino acids. V was cut by 8 bases and J by 4 bases, with 10 bases left in between.